This record covers a single T cell receptor beta chain. Germline V gene data show CDR1 as WNHNN and CDR2 as SYGVQD (reference sequence). Trimming cost V 7 bases and J 0 bases; bases outside gene matches: 11. This CDR3 comprises 19 residues. This record belongs to a study of blood T cell repertoires in COVID-19. Clones were sequenced by immunoSEQ multiplex PCR, and TCRdb holds only the in-frame ones, with some missing. The data show over 350,000 clones, with around nine tenths seen just once and approximately 9.3% held by the top ten. This TCR was sampled from a woman between 50 and 59 years old who had recovered from COVID-19. Sequencing used PBMCs or T cells enriched from blood (not recorded which). This rearrangement joins TRBV10-1 to TRBJ2-1; 14 nucleotides agree with TRBD2. CDR3 in amino acids: CASTYGLAGGKVSYNEQFF. The CDR3 DNA reads as TGCGCCAGCACCTATGGACTAGCGGGGGGAAAAGTCTCCTACAATGAGCAGTTCTTC.